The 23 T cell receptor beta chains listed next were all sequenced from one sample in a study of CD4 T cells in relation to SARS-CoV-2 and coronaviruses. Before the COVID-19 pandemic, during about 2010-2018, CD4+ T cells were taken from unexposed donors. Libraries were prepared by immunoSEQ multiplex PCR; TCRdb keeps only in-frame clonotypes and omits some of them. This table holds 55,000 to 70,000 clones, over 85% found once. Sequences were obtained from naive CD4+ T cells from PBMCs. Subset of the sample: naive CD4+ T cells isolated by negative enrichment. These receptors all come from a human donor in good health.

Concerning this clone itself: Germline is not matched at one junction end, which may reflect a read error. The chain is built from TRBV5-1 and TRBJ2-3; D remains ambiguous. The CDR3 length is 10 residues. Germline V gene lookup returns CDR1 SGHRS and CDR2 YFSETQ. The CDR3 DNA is TGCGCCATCAGCCGGGATACGCAGTATTTT. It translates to CAISRDTQYF.

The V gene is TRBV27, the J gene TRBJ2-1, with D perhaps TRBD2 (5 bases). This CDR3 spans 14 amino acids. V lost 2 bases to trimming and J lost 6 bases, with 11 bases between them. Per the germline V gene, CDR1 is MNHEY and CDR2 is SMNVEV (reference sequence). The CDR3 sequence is CASSLRPGSNEQFF. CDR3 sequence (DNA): TGTGCCAGCAGTTTACGACCGGGGAGCAATGAGCAGTTCTTC.

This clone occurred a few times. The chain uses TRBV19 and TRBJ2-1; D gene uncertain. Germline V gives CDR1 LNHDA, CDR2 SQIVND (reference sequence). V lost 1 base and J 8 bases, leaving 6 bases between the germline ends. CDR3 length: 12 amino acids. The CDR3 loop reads CASSIAGYEQFF. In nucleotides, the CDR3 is TGTGCCAGTAGTATAGCGGGCTATGAGCAGTTCTTC. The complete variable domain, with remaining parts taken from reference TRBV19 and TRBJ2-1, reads DGGITQSPKYLFRKEGQNVTLSCEQNLNHDAMYWYRQDPGQGLRLIYYSQIVNDFQKGDIAEGYSVSREKKESFPLTVTSAQKNPTAFYLCASSIAGYEQFFGPGTRLTVL.

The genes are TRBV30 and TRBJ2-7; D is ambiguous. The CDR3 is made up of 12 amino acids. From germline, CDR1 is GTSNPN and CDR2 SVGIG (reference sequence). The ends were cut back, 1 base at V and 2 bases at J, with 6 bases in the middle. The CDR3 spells CAWSGGPYEQYF. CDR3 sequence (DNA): TGTGCCTGGAGTGGTGGCCCCTACGAGCAGTACTTC.

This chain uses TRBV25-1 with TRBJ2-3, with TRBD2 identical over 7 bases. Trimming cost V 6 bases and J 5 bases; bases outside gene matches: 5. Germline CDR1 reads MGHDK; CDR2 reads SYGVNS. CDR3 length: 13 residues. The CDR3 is CASRAGDIDTQYF. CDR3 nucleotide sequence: TGTGCCAGCAGGGCGGGGGATATAGATACGCAGTATTTT.

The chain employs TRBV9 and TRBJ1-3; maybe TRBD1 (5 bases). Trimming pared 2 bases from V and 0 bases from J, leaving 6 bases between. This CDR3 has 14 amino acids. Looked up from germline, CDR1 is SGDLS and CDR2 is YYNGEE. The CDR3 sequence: CASSVQGSGNTIYF. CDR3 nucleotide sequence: TGTGCCAGCAGCGTTCAGGGCTCTGGAAACACCATATATTTT.

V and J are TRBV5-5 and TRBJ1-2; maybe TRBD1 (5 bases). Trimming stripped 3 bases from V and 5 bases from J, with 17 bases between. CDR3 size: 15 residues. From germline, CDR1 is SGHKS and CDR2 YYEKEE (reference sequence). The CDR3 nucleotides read TGTGCCAGCAGCTCCAGGTGGGGCCCAGGGTATGGCTACACCTTC. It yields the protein CASSSRWGPGYGYTF.

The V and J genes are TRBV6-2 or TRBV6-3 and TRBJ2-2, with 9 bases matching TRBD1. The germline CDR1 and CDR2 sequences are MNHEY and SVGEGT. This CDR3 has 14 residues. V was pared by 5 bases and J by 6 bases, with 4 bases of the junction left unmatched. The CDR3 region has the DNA TGTGCCAGCAGTCGGACAGGGGTTCCCGGGGAGCTGTTTTTT. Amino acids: CASSRTGVPGELFF.

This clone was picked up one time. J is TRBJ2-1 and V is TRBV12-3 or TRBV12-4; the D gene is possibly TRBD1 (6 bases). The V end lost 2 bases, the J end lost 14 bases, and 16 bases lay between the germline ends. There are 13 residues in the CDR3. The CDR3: CASSLSAGAGKFF. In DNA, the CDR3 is TGTGCCAGCAGTTTAAGCGCAGGGGCAGGGAAGTTCTTC.

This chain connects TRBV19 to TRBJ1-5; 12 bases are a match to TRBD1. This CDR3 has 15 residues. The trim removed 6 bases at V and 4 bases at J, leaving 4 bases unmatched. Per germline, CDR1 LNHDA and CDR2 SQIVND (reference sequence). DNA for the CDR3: TGTGCCAGTAGCCCGGGACAGGGGGCGAATCAGCCCCAGCATTTT. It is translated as CASSPGQGANQPQHF.

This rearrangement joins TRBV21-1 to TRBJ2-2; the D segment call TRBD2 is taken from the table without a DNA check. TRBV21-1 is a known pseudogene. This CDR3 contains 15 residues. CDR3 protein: CASSARMGGTGELFF. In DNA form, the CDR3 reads TGTGCCAGCAGCGCCCGAATGGGGGGTACCGGGGAGCTGTTTTTT.

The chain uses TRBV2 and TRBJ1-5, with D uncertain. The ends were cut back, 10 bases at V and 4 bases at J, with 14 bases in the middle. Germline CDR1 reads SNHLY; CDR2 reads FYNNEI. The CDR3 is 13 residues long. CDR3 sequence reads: CATSTGSNQPQHF. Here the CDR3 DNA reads TGTGCCACCTCGACCGGGTCGAATCAGCCCCAGCATTTT.

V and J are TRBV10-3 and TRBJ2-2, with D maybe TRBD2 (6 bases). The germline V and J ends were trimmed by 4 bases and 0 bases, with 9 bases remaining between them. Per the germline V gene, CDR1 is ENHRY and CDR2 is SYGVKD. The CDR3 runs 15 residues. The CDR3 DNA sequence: TGTGCCATCAGTGGGGGAGGTGCGAACACCGGGGAGCTGTTTTTT. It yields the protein CAISGGGANTGELFF.

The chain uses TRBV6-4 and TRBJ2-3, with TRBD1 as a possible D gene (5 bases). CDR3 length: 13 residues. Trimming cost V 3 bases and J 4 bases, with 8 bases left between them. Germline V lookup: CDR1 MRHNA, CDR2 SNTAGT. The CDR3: CASSEGAADTQYF. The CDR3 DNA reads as TGTGCCAGCAGTGAAGGGGCAGCAGATACGCAGTATTTT.

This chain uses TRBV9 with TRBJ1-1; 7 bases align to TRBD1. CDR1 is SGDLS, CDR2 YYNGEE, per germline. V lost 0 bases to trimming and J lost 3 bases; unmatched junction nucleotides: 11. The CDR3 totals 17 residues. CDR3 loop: CASSVGVGGSFDTEAFF. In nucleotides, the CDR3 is TGTGCCAGCAGCGTAGGGGTAGGGGGCAGTTTTGACACTGAAGCTTTCTTT.

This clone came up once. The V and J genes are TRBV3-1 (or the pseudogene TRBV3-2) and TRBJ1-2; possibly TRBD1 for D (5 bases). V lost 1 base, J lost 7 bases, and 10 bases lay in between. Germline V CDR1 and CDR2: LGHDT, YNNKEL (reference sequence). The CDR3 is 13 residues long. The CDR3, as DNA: TGTGCCAGCAGCCAAGCTAAGGGGAGTGGCTACACCTTC. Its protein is CASSQAKGSGYTF.

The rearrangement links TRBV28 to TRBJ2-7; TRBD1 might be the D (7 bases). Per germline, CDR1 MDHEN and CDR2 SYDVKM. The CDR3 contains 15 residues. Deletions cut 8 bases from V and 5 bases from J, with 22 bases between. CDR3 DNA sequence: TGTGCCAGCCCTCGTCAGGGGGGCTCCGTCAACGAGCAGTACTTC. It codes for CASPRQGGSVNEQYF.

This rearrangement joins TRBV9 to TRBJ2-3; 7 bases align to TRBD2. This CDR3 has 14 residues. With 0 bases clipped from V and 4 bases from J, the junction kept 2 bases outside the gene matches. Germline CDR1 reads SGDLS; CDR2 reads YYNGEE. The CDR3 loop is CASSVVGGADTQYF. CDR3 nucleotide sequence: TGTGCCAGCAGCGTAGTTGGGGGGGCAGATACGCAGTATTTT. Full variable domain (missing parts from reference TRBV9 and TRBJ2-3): DSGVTQTPKHLITATGQRVTLRCSPRSGDLSVYWYQQSLDQGLQFLIQYYNGEERAKGNILERFSAQQFPDLHSELNLSSLELGDSALYFCASSVVGGADTQYFGPGTRLTVL.

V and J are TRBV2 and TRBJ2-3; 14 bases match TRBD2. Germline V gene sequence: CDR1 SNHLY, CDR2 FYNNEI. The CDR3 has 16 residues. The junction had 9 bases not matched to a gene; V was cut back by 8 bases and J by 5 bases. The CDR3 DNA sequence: TGTGCCAGCCAGCGACTAGCGGGGGGGCCCATAGATACGCAGTATTTT. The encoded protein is CASQRLAGGPIDTQYF.

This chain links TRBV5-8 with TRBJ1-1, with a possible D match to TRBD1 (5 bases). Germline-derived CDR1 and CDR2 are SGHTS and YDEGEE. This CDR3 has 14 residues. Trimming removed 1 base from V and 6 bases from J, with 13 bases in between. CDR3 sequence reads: CASSLTLRGAEAFF. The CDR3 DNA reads TGTGCCAGCAGCTTGACCCTTCGGGGGGCTGAAGCTTTCTTT.

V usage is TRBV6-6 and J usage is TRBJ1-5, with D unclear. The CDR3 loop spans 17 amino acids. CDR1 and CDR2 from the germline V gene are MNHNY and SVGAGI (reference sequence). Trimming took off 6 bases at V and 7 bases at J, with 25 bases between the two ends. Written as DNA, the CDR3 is TGTGCCAGCAGCCGAAAGGTGGGTGGCAGAGCCTCACAGCCCCAGCATTTT. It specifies CASSRKVGGRASQPQHF.

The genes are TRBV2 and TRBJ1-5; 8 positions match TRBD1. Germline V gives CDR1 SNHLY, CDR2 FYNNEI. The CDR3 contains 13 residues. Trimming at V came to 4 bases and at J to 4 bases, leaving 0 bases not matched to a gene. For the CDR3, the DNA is TGTGCCAGCAGTGGGACAGGGAATCAGCCCCAGCATTTT. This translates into CASSGTGNQPQHF.

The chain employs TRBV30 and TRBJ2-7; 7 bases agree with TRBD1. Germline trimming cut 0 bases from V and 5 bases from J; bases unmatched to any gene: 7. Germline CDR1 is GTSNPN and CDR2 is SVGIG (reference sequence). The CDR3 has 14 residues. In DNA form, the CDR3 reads TGTGCCTGGAGTGTGGCAGGGGGATTCCACGAGCAGTACTTC. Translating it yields CAWSVAGGFHEQYF.